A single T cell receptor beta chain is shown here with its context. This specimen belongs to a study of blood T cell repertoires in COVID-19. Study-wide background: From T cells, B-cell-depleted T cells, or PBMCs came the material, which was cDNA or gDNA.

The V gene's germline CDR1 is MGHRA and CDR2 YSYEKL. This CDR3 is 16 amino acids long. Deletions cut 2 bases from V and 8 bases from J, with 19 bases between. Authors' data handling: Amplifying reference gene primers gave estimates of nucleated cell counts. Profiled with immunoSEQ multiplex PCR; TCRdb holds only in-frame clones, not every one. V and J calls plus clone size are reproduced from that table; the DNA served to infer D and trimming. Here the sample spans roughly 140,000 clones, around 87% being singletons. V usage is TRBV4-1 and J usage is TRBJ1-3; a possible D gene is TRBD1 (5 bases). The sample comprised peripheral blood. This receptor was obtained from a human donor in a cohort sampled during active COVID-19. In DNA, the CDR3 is TGCGCCAGCAGCCAATTCCGGGACTTCCGCGGGGACACCATATATTTT. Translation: CASSQFRDFRGDTIYF.